This T cell receptor (beta chain) is from a study of T cell responses to AZD1222 COVID-19 vaccine. The V end lost 5 bases, the J end lost 4 bases, and 14 bases lay between the germline ends. Germline V gene sequence: CDR1 MNHEY, CDR2 SMNVEV (reference sequence). The CDR3 consists of 14 residues. Sequencing was performed with immunoSEQ multiplex PCR; in TCRdb, only in-frame clones are kept and a portion is missing. The data show over 120,000 clones, roughly 92% seen once. V gene TRBV27 combines with J gene TRBJ1-1; no clear D gene. The specimen was peripheral blood, collected on day 0 of AZD1222 vaccination. This TCR came from an adult in good health. The CDR3 nucleotides are TGTGCCAGCAGTGACCGAGGGCTTGTCACTGAAGCTTTCTTT. Translated: CASSDRGLVTEAFF.